These 9 T cell receptor beta chains were sequenced from one sample in a study of cytomegalovirus exposure and HLA in healthy donors. TCRdb's copy holds only in-frame clones and misses some; the assay was immunoSEQ multiplex PCR. The sample records 150,000 to 200,000 clones, roughly 83% being singletons. Sequencing was carried out using PBMCs. All receptors derive from a man aged 25 to 40 in good health and CMV-seropositive.

The V call is TRBV15, the J call TRBJ2-2; D is unclear. The germline V gene encodes CDR1 LNHNV and CDR2 YYDKDF (reference sequence). Trimming took 0 bases from V and 7 from J, leaving 15 bases between them. This CDR3 comprises 16 residues. The CDR3 DNA reads TGTGCCACCAGCAGAGATGTAGGCCTTCCTAGCGGGGAGCTGTTTTTT. Its protein product is CATSRDVGLPSGELFF.

V gene TRBV5-4 combines with J gene TRBJ2-1, with D unclear. Germline CDR1 reads SGHNT; CDR2 reads YYREEE (reference sequence). The CDR3 covers 13 residues. Trimming took 0 bases from V and 6 from J, leaving 7 bases between them. The DNA of the CDR3 is TGTGCCAGCAGCTTGGGATCAGGCAATGAGCAGTTCTTC. It encodes CASSLGSGNEQFF.

This chain joins TRBV7-2 and TRBJ2-7, with 8 bases that match TRBD2. This CDR3 is built from 18 residues. V lost 5 bases to trimming and J lost 2 bases; unmatched junction nucleotides: 17. Germline values: CDR1 SGHTA, CDR2 FQGNSA. The CDR3 reads CASSHTRFGAGVPYEQYF. CDR3 in DNA: TGTGCCAGCAGCCATACTCGTTTCGGAGCGGGGGTCCCCTACGAGCAGTACTTC.

This sequence joins TRBV28 and TRBJ1-5; the D is unclear. Germline assignment: CDR1 MDHEN and CDR2 SYDVKM. The CDR3 covers 16 residues. V was pared by 6 bases and J by 3 bases, with 18 bases between. In DNA, the CDR3 is TGTGCCAGCAGGCCCCCTGGCCCCATTTACAATCAGCCCCAGCATTTT. Translated, it gives CASRPPGPIYNQPQHF. Filled out from reference TRBV28 and TRBJ1-5, the complete variable domain reads DVKVTQSSRYLVKRTGEKVFLECVQDMDHENMFWYRQDPGLGLRLIYFSYDVKMKEKGDIPEGYSVSREKKERFSLILESASTNQTSMYLCASRPPGPIYNQPQHFGDGTRLSIL.

The J gene is TRBJ2-5, the V gene TRBV7-3, with 8 bases fitting TRBD1. This CDR3 contains 15 residues. Germline V gene data show CDR1 as SGHTA and CDR2 as FQGTGA. Unmatched junction bases numbered 9, after V lost 4 bases and J lost 5 bases. DNA of the CDR3: TGTGCCAGCAGCTCGTGGCAGGGGGCAAACGAGACCCAGTACTTC. This translates into CASSSWQGANETQYF.

The chain combines TRBV11-3 with TRBJ2-3; a weak D match, TRBD2 (5 bases). This CDR3 has 14 amino acids. Germline V CDR1 and CDR2: SGHNT, YENEEA. Trimming shortened V by 1 base and J by 3 bases, and 8 bases separated the two germline ends. CDR3 residues: CASSLGSGTDTQYF. CDR3 sequence (DNA): TGTGCCAGCAGCTTAGGCTCGGGGACAGATACGCAGTATTTT.

The rearrangement uses TRBV6-1 and TRBJ1-2; D possibly corresponds to TRBD1 (6 bases). Between the trimmed V and J ends, which lost 8 bases and 7 bases, there was a span of 14 bases. The CDR3 spans 12 residues. CDR1 is MNHNS, CDR2 SASEGT, per germline. The DNA of the CDR3 is TGTGCCAGCTACAGGGCCGAAAGTGGCTACACCTTC. It encodes CASYRAESGYTF.

V and J are TRBV7-9 and TRBJ2-7; 16 bases align to TRBD2. The CDR3 has 15 residues. Looked up from germline, CDR1 is SEHNR and CDR2 is FQNEAQ (reference sequence). The junction had 1 base not matched to a gene; V was cut back by 4 bases and J by 4 bases. CDR3 region: CASSWGLAGGYEQYF. CDR3 sequence (DNA): TGTGCCAGCAGCTGGGGACTAGCGGGAGGGTACGAGCAGTACTTC.

The chain employs TRBV27 and TRBJ1-5; a possible D gene is TRBD1 (6 bases). Trimming stripped 3 bases from V and 9 bases from J, with 15 bases between. The CDR3 covers 14 residues. CDR1 MNHEY and CDR2 SMNVEV come from the germline V gene (reference sequence). The CDR3 coding sequence is TGTGCCAGCAGTTTGGTACAGGGCGTAGCGCCCCAGCATTTT. This sequence encodes CASSLVQGVAPQHF.